This T cell receptor beta chain was documented in a study of T cells in Graves' hyperthyroidism and ophthalmopathy. RNA transcripts were the template for amplifying TCR beta CDR3 regions. When the TCR CDR3 underwent first-round RT-PCR, the HTBI primer set was used. TCRdb reprocessed the multiplex PCR reads via MiXCR and lists one record per CDR3 protein. The sample has around 600,000 distinct CDR3 sequences; roughly 15% are singletons. The CDR3 has 15 amino acids. Between the trimmed V and J ends, which lost 4 bases and 4 bases, there was a span of 16 bases. The germline V gene has CDR1 SGHNT and CDR2 YYREEE (reference sequence). Whole-study findings and limits: Most thyroid clonotypes that were expanded above 0.001 also turned up in blood.

A note on this clonotype: The antigen remains undetermined.

Ophthalmopathy patients all had a Clinical Activity Score of at least 3, a NOSPECS grade of at least 4 and disease under 3 months old. Sequencing was performed on blood. This TCR came from a woman aged 50 to 65 with Graves' ophthalmopathy. The chain is built from TRBV5-4 and TRBJ2-3; unclear D gene. CDR3 loop: CASSPPPPESDTQYF. CDR3 sequence (DNA): TGTGCCAGCAGCCCACCCCCCCCGGAATCAGATACGCAGTATTTT.